This T cell receptor beta chain is drawn from a study of blood T cell repertoires in COVID-19. Whole-study context: PBMCs, B-cell-depleted T cells, or T cells were the source of the cDNA or gDNA that made up the material.

Method: immunoSEQ multiplex PCR; TCRdb's copy keeps in-frame clones and lacks some. Among around 620,000 clones listed, 75% to 90% were seen once. This CDR3 spans 17 amino acids. Unmatched junction bases numbered 11, after V lost 6 bases and J lost 2 bases. Germline V CDR1 and CDR2: ENHRY, SYGVKD. Sequenced material: peripheral blood. The sequence came from a woman aged 18-30 years with acute or convalescent COVID-19. The rearrangement joins TRBV10-3 to TRBJ2-5; 11 nucleotides align to TRBD2. For the CDR3, the DNA is TGTGCCATCAGAAACGCCGGGACTAGCGGCCCGCAAGAGACCCAGTACTTC. This gives the protein CAIRNAGTSGPQETQYF.